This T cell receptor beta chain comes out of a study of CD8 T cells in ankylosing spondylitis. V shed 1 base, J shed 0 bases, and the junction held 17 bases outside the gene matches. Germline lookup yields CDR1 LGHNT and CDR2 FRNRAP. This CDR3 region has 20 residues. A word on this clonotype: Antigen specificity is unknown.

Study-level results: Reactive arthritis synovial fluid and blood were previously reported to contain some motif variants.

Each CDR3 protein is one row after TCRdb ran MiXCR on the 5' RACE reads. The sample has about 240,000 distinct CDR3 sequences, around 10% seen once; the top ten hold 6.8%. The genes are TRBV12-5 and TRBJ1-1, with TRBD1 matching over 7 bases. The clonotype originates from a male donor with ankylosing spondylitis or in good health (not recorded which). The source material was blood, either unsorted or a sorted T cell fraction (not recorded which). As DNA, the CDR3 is TGTGCTAGTGGTTTGGGCCTATACAGGGGAGCCTTGGGGATGAACACTGAAGCTTTCTTT. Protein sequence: CASGLGLYRGALGMNTEAFF.